These T cell receptor beta chains were read from a single sample in a study of blood T cell repertoires in COVID-19. Sequencing was performed with immunoSEQ multiplex PCR; in TCRdb, only in-frame clones are kept and a portion is missing. Here the sample spans tens of thousands of clones, around 77% being singletons. Sequencing was performed on peripheral blood. Receptor source: an elderly man with active or convalescent COVID-19. CDR3s include the opening cysteine and the closing phenylalanine or tryptophan. Fields, in order: clone size, D gene, J gene, V gene, CDR3 DNA, CDR3 protein. The D gene is left open where the match is weak. Where a row states a size, it is once, few, many or the class of an expanded clone; other rows omit it.

abundance: .
d_gene: .
j_gene: TRBJ1-1
v_gene: TRBV19
CDR3nt: TGTGCCAGTCGGAGGGCAGGTGAAGCTTTCTTT
CDR3aa: CASRRAGEAFF

abundance: .
d_gene: TRBD2
j_gene: TRBJ2-1
v_gene: TRBV29-1
CDR3nt: TGCAGCGTTGATATCGGGGGGTACGGTGAGCAGTTCTTC
CDR3aa: CSVDIGGYGEQFF

abundance: .
d_gene: .
j_gene: TRBJ2-1
v_gene: TRBV28
CDR3nt: TGTGCCAGCAGTTTGGAGGGGACCAATGAGCAGTTCTTC
CDR3aa: CASSLEGTNEQFF

abundance: .
d_gene: .
j_gene: TRBJ1-6
v_gene: TRBV2
CDR3nt: TGTGCCAGCAGTGTTGAGCAGGGGAATTCACCCCTCCACTTT
CDR3aa: CASSVEQGNSPLHF

abundance: once
d_gene: TRBD1
j_gene: TRBJ2-5
v_gene: TRBV2
CDR3nt: TGTGCCAGCAGCTCACGGGACAGGGGGAAAGAGACCCAGTACTTC
CDR3aa: CASSSRDRGKETQYF

abundance: once
d_gene: .
j_gene: TRBJ2-2
v_gene: TRBV2
CDR3nt: TGTGCCAGCAGTAAGGACAGGAACACCGGGGAGCTGTTTTTT
CDR3aa: CASSKDRNTGELFF

abundance: few
d_gene: .
j_gene: TRBJ1-4
v_gene: TRBV5-1
CDR3nt: TGCGCCAGCAGGAACACAGGGATTAATGAAAAACTGTTTTTT
CDR3aa: CASRNTGINEKLFF

abundance: few
d_gene: .
j_gene: TRBJ1-1
v_gene: TRBV6-6
CDR3nt: TGTGCCAGCAGTCCCATCGAGGGCACTGAAGCTTTCTTT
CDR3aa: CASSPIEGTEAFF

abundance: .
d_gene: TRBD2
j_gene: TRBJ2-3
v_gene: TRBV7-2
CDR3nt: TGTGCCAGCAGCTTGCCCCTAGCGGGAGTTTCCGATACGCAGTATTTT
CDR3aa: CASSLPLAGVSDTQYF

abundance: .
d_gene: TRBD1
j_gene: TRBJ1-1
v_gene: TRBV7-9
CDR3nt: TGTGCCACCCTTTGGGACAGAGACACTGAAGCTTTCTTT
CDR3aa: CATLWDRDTEAFF

abundance: .
d_gene: TRBD1
j_gene: TRBJ2-1
v_gene: TRBV19
CDR3nt: TGTGCCACCGAATCCGGGACAGGTCTTTACAATGAGCAGTTCTTC
CDR3aa: CATESGTGLYNEQFF

abundance: .
d_gene: TRBD2
j_gene: TRBJ2-1
v_gene: TRBV4-2
CDR3nt: TGTGCCAGCAGCCAAGATCCGGGACTAGATAATGAGCAGTTCTTC
CDR3aa: CASSQDPGLDNEQFF

abundance: .
d_gene: .
j_gene: TRBJ1-5
v_gene: TRBV5-1
CDR3nt: TGCGCCAGCAGCTCCGGACACGGTGGGCAGCCCCAGCATTTT
CDR3aa: CASSSGHGGQPQHF

abundance: .
d_gene: .
j_gene: TRBJ1-5
v_gene: TRBV6-5
CDR3nt: TGTGCCAGCAGTTACGGGCAAGGGGGCAATCAGCCCCAGCATTTT
CDR3aa: CASSYGQGGNQPQHF